The TCR beta chain described here comes from a study of T cell responses to AZD1222 COVID-19 vaccine. The method was immunoSEQ multiplex PCR; TCRdb's version includes in-frame clones alone and lacks a portion of them. The sample consists of roughly 130,000 clones, 90% to 95% of them appearing once. V was cut by 7 bases and J by 5 bases, with 14 bases left in between. CDR3 length: 13 amino acids. Germline V CDR1 and CDR2: LNHDA, SQIVND (reference sequence). The source material was peripheral blood, sampled 28 days after the second AZD1222 dose. The V and J genes are TRBV19 and TRBJ1-1; possibly TRBD1 for D (5 bases). This TCR came from an adult who received the AZD1222 COVID-19 vaccine. CDR3 nucleotides: TGTGCCAGTATGACCGGCGGGGGAACTGAAGCTTTCTTT. It is translated as CASMTGGGTEAFF.